The T cell receptor beta chain described here comes from a study of cytomegalovirus exposure and HLA in healthy donors. About the study: As an earlier analysis found, roughly 180 million T cells yielded fewer than 130 million unique TCR beta sequences. Study results and caveats: V- and J-gene trimming in TCR beta was tied to a missense DCLRE1C variant by an analysis performed later. Reported findings show TCR beta sequences accurately forecast HLA-A and HLA-B alleles in most subjects.

Notes on this clone: Its cognate antigen is unknown.

Trimming took off 3 bases at V and 1 base at J, with 9 bases between the two ends. This CDR3 has 14 residues. Germline V CDR1 and CDR2: MDHEN, SYDVKM. Use of 60 Vbeta and 13 Jbeta primers characterized the PCR. Repertoires were generated with immunoSEQ multiplex PCR, while TCRdb's copy carries only in-frame clones and drops some. The table lists about 110,000 clones, less than 20% of them singletons. The clonotype originates from a woman under 30 in good health and CMV-seronegative. The source material was PBMCs. The chain carries TRBV28 and TRBJ2-5, with D possibly TRBD1 on 6 matching bases. The CDR3 here is CASSLAGVQETQYF. In DNA form, the CDR3 reads TGTGCCAGCAGTTTGGCAGGGGTCCAAGAGACCCAGTACTTC.